The rows below give T cell receptor beta chains drawn from one sample of a study of blood T cell repertoires in COVID-19. Sequenced by immunoSEQ multiplex PCR; TCRdb stores in-frame clones only, minus some. The sample lists about 54,000 clones, roughly 79% occurring once. The sequencing sample was made of peripheral blood. The origin of the receptors is a woman in her sixties or seventies with acute or convalescent COVID-19. The CDR3 runs from the conserved cysteine through the conserved F or W. A D gene is named only where the DNA matches it firmly. A clone size is listed for some rows: how often the clone was seen (once, few, many), or a class if it is expanded.

TRBJ2-2	TRBV4-2	NA	NA	TGTGCCAGCAGCCAGGACAAGTGGAACACCGGGGAGCTGTTTTTT	CASSQDKWNTGELFF
TRBJ2-2	TRBV29-1	once	NA	TGCAGCGTTGAAACAGGCCGGGCGAACACCGGGGAGCTGTTTTTT	CSVETGRANTGELFF
TRBJ2-7	TRBV5-4	NA	TRBD1	TGTGCCAGCAGCCACAGGGACAGCTCCTACGAGCAGTACTTC	CASSHRDSSYEQYF
TRBJ2-3	TRBV7-9	NA	TRBD2	TGTGCCAGCAGCTTACAACTAGCGGGTAATTCTATGAGGGTTGATACGCAGTATTTT	CASSLQLAGNSMRVDTQYF
TRBJ1-1	TRBV6-1	few	NA	TGTGCCAGCAGTGAAGGGGTCAGGGAACTAATTGAAGCTTTCTTT	CASSEGVRELIEAFF
TRBJ2-7	TRBV19	NA	NA	TGTGCCAGTAGTATATTTGCGGGCGCCTACGAGCAGTACTTC	CASSIFAGAYEQYF
TRBJ1-1	TRBV10-3	NA	NA	TGTGCCATCAGTGTCCAGGGGTGGAACACTGAAGCTTTCTTT	CAISVQGWNTEAFF
TRBJ2-7	TRBV2	NA	NA	TGTGCCAGCAGCCCAATGGACAGCGCCTACGAGCAGTACTTC	CASSPMDSAYEQYF
TRBJ2-3	TRBV10-2	NA	NA	TGCGCCAGCAGTGACCCTGGGACTTTTACAGATACGCAGTATTTT	CASSDPGTFTDTQYF
TRBJ1-5	TRBV15	NA	NA	TGTGCCACCAGCAGGGGGGGGAACAGCAATCAGCCCCAGCATTTT	CATSRGGNSNQPQHF
TRBJ1-5	TRBV27	NA	TRBD1	TGTGCCAGCAGGAGACAGGGGGAACAGCCCCAGCATTTT	CASRRQGEQPQHF
TRBJ2-3	TRBV24-1	NA	NA	TGTGCCACCAGCGCGGAAGCGGGTACATATTTT	CATSAEAGTYF
TRBJ2-1	TRBV24-1	NA	NA	TGTGCCACCAGTGATTTGGGACAGAACAATGAGCAGTTCTTC	CATSDLGQNNEQFF
TRBJ1-5	TRBV2	NA	NA	TGTGCCAGCAGCGAAAACAGGGTAGGCAATCAGCCCCAGCATTTT	CASSENRVGNQPQHF
TRBJ1-6	TRBV7-2	NA	TRBD1	TGTGCCAGCAGCTATTCCGGACAGGAGGTAGCTTCACCCCTCCACTTT	CASSYSGQEVASPLHF
TRBJ2-1	TRBV10-2	once	TRBD2	TGCGCCAGCAGTGGCCGGACTAGCGGGAGCGGTGATGAGCAGTTCTTC	CASSGRTSGSGDEQFF
TRBJ2-5	TRBV7-2	NA	TRBD2	TGTGCCAGCAGCTCCTCCCCGCGGGGGTTCCAAGAGACCCAGTACTTC	CASSSSPRGFQETQYF
TRBJ1-5	TRBV19	NA	NA	TGTGCCAGTAGTATACAGGCCTTGAGCAATCAGCCCCAGCATTTT	CASSIQALSNQPQHF
TRBJ1-4	TRBV2	NA	NA	TGTGCCAGCAGTGTTCAATCAACTAATGAAAAACTGTTTTTT	CASSVQSTNEKLFF
TRBJ1-1	TRBV11-2	NA	TRBD1	TGTGCCAGCAGCCTACAGGGGGAGTATGCTTTCTTT	CASSLQGEYAFF
TRBJ2-1	TRBV6-4	NA	TRBD1	TGTGCCAGCAGTGCCGGGACAGGGTTTCTTAATGAGCAGTTCTTC	CASSAGTGFLNEQFF
TRBJ2-1	TRBV9	few	NA	TGTGCCAGCAGCGTTGACCTAGTGTCCTACAATGAGCAGTTCTTC	CASSVDLVSYNEQFF
TRBJ1-6	TRBV9	NA	NA	TGTGCCAGCGGAGGGACGGGTTCACCCCTCCACTTT	CASGGTGSPLHF
TRBJ1-4	TRBV7-2	NA	TRBD1	TGTGCCAGCAGCCCACGGGACAGGTCAGAAAAACTGTTTTTT	CASSPRDRSEKLFF
TRBJ2-7	TRBV5-1	NA	NA	TGCGCCAGCAGCTTGGTAGGCAGGCACTACGAGCAGTACTTC	CASSLVGRHYEQYF
TRBJ2-2	TRBV5-1	NA	NA	TGCGCCAGCAGCTCCCTCGTCGGGGGAAGGTCGACCGGGGAGCTGTTTTTT	CASSSLVGGRSTGELFF
TRBJ2-3	TRBV2	NA	TRBD2	TGTGCCAGCAGGCGGGGGACCCCGGGTGATACGCAGTATTTT	CASRRGTPGDTQYF
TRBJ2-5	TRBV3-1/TRBV3-2	NA	TRBD1	TGTGCCAGCAGCCAAGATACGTCGACAGGGGGTGCCCAGTACTTC	CASSQDTSTGGAQYF
TRBJ2-2	TRBV24-1	NA	TRBD2	TGTGCCACCTCTAGCGGGAGCGCGAACACCGGGGAGCTGTTTTTT	CATSSGSANTGELFF